This T cell receptor beta chain was identified in a study of cytomegalovirus exposure and HLA in healthy donors. Study-level results: What TCR beta sequences reportedly achieved was accurate prediction of HLA-A and HLA-B alleles in most subjects.

The CDR3 loop spans 14 amino acids. CDR1 and CDR2 from the germline V gene are LNHDA and SQIVND (reference sequence). Trimming shortened V by 4 bases and J by 2 bases, and 12 bases separated the two germline ends. Worth noting for this clone: Its matching antigen is unknown.

The PCR made use of 60 Vbeta and 13 Jbeta primers. Clones were sequenced by immunoSEQ multiplex PCR, and TCRdb holds only the in-frame ones, with some missing. The sample consists of roughly 100,000 clones, approximately 72% of them appearing once. V and J are TRBV19 and TRBJ2-7; TRBD1 is a possible D gene (5 bases). The sample taken for sequencing was PBMCs. The origin of this receptor is a woman between 45 and 65 years old in good health and CMV-seronegative. The chain's CDR3 is CASSTLDRTYEQYF. In nucleotides, the CDR3 is TGTGCCAGTAGTACGCTAGACAGAACCTACGAGCAGTACTTC. Looking up the rest from reference TRBV19 and TRBJ2-7 gives the full variable domain: DGGITQSPKYLFRKEGQNVTLSCEQNLNHDAMYWYRQDPGQGLRLIYYSQIVNDFQKGDIAEGYSVSREKKESFPLTVTSAQKNPTAFYLCASSTLDRTYEQYFGPGTRLTVT.